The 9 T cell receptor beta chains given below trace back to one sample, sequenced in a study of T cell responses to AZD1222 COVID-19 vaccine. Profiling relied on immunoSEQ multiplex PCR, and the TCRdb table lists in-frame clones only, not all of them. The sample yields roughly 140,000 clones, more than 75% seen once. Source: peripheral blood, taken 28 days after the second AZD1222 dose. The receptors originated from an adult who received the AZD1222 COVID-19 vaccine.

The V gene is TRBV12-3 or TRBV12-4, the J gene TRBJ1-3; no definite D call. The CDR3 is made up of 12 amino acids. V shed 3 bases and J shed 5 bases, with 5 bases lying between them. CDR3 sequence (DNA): TGTGCCAGCAGTTTGGGAAGAAACACCATATATTTT. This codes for CASSLGRNTIYF.

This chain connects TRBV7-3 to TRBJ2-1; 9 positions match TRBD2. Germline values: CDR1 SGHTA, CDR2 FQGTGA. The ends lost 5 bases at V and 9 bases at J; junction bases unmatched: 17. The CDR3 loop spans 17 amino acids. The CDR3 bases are TGTGCCAGCAGCCTTTTGGGGGGACCGGGACTAGCACCTGAGCAGTTCTTC. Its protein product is CASSLLGGPGLAPEQFF.

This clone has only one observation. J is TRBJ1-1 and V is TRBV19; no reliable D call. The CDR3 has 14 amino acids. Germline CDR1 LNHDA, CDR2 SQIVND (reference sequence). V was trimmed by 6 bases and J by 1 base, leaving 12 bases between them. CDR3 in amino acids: CASSFGQANTEAFF. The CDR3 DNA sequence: TGTGCCAGTAGCTTTGGGCAGGCGAACACTGAAGCTTTCTTT.

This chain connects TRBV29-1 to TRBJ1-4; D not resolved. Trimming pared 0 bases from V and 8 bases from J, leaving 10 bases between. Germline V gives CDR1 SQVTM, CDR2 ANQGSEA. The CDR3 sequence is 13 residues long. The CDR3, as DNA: TGCAGCGTTGAAGAAAGGGCGAAAGAAAAACTGTTTTTT. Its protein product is CSVEERAKEKLFF.

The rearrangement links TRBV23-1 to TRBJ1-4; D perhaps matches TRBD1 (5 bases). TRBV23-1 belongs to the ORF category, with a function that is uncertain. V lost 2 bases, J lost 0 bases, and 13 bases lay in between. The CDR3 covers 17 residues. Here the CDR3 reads CASSQLETEATNEKLFF. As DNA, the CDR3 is TGCGCCAGCAGTCAACTCGAGACAGAGGCAACTAATGAAAAACTGTTTTTT.

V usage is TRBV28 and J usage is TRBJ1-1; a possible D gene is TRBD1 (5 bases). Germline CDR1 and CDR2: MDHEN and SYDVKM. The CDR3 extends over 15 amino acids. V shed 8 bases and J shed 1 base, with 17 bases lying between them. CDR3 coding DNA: TGTGCCAGCCCGAGACCAGGGCAGCCGAACACTGAAGCTTTCTTT. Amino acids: CASPRPGQPNTEAFF.

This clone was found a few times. The CDR3 loop reads CASSFGSNTEAFF. DNA for the CDR3: TGTGCCAGCAGCTTTGGGTCGAACACTGAAGCTTTCTTT. The J gene is TRBJ1-1, the V gene TRBV11-3; D ambiguous. Germline V lookup: CDR1 SGHNT, CDR2 YENEEA. The ends were cut back, 3 bases at V and 1 base at J, with 6 bases in the middle. This CDR3 has 13 residues.

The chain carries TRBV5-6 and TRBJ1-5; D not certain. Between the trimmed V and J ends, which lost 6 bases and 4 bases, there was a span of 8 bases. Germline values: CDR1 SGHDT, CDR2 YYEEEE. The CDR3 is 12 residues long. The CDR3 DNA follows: TGTGCCAGCACCACACGGAATCAGCCCCAGCATTTT. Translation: CASTTRNQPQHF. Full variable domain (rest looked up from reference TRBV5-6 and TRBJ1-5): DAGVTQSPTHLIKTRGQQVTLRCSPKSGHDTVSWYQQALGQGPQFIFQYYEEEERQRGNFPDRFSGHQFPNYSSELNVNALLLGDSALYLCASTTRNQPQHFGDGTRLSIL.

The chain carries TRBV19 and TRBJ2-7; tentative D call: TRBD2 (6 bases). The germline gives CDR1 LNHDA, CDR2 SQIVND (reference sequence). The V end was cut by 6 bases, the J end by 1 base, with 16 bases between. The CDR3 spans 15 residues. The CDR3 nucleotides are TGTGCCAGTAGCCCTGGAGGGTTTAGGTCCTACGAGCAGTACTTC. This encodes CASSPGGFRSYEQYF.